This T cell receptor beta chain was profiled in a study of blood T cell repertoires in COVID-19. Background on the study: The study drew acute and convalescent COVID-19 samples from the United States, Italy and Spain. From T cells, B-cell-depleted T cells, or PBMCs came the material, which was cDNA or gDNA.

In the original workflow: How many nucleated cells were present was estimated from reference gene primer amplification. This table comes from immunoSEQ multiplex PCR, and its TCRdb copy is limited to in-frame clones, with some not included. The DNA gave D and trimming, while V, J and clone size come from that table. The sample records about 100,000 clones, around four fifths being singletons. The CDR3 spans 13 residues. CDR1 and CDR2 (germline): GTSNPN, SVGIG (reference sequence). V shed 3 bases and J shed 6 bases, with 12 bases lying between them. The sample holds a few counts of this clone. The clonotype comes from a man in his 70s with active or convalescent COVID-19. The source material was peripheral blood. The genes are TRBV30 and TRBJ2-1; perhaps TRBD2 as D (5 bases). CDR3 in amino acids: CAWSVLDFNEQFF. The CDR3 bases are TGTGCCTGGAGCGTACTAGATTTCAATGAGCAGTTCTTC. Complete variable domain (other parts from reference TRBV30 and TRBJ2-1): SQTIHQWPATLVQPVGSPLSLECTVEGTSNPNLYWYRQAAGRGLQLLFYSVGIGQISSEVPQNLSASRPQDRQFILSSKKLLLSDSGFYLCAWSVLDFNEQFFGPGTRLTVL.